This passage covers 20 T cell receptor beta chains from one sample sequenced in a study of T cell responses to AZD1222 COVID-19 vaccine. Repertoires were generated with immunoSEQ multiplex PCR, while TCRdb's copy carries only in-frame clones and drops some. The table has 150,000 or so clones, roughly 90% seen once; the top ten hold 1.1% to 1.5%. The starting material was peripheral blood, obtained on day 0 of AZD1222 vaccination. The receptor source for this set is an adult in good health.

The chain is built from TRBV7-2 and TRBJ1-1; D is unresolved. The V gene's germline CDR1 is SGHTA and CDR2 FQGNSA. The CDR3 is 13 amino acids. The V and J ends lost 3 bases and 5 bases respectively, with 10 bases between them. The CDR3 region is CASSLGVRTEAFF. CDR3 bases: TGTGCCAGCAGCTTGGGTGTGCGGACTGAAGCTTTCTTT. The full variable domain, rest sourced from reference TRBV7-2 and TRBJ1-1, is GAGVSQSPSNKVTEKGKDVELRCDPISGHTALYWYRQSLGQGLEFLIYFQGNSAPDKSGLPSDRFSAERTGGSVSTLTIQRTQQEDSAVYLCASSLGVRTEAFFGQGTRLTVV.

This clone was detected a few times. CDR3 coding DNA: TGCGCCAGCAGCCAAGTAGTGGACAGTAACACCGGGGAGCTGTTTTTT. Protein product: CASSQVVDSNTGELFF. The chain couples TRBV4-3 to TRBJ2-2; D is possibly TRBD1 (6 bases). CDR1 LGHNA and CDR2 YSLEER come from the germline V gene. V dropped 1 base and J dropped 2 bases, with 11 bases sitting between them. The CDR3 loop spans 16 amino acids.

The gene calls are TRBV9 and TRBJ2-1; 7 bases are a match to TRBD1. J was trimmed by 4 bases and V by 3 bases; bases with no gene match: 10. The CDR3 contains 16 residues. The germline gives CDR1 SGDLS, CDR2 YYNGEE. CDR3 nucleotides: TGTGCCAGCAGCGACGCACAGGGGCCGGTTTACAATGAGCAGTTCTTC. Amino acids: CASSDAQGPVYNEQFF.

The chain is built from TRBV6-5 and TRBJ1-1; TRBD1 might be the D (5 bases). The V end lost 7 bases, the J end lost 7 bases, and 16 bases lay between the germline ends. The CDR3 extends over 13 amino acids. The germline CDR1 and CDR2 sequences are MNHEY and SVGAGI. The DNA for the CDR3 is TGTGCCAGCATACCGAGGGGAGCTGATGAAGCTTTCTTT. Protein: CASIPRGADEAFF.

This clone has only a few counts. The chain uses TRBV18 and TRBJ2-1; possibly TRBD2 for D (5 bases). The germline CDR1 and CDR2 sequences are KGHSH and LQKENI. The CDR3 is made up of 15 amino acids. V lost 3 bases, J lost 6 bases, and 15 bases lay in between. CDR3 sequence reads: CASSPTTGLPNEQFF. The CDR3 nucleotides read TGTGCCAGCTCACCGACTACCGGACTTCCCAATGAGCAGTTCTTC.

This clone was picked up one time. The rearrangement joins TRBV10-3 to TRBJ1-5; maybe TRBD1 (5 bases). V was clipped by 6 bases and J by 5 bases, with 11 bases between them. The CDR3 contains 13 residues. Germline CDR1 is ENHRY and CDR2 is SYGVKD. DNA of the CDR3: TGTGCCATCAGCCGGGACCGAGATCAGCCCCAGCATTTT. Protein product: CAISRDRDQPQHF.

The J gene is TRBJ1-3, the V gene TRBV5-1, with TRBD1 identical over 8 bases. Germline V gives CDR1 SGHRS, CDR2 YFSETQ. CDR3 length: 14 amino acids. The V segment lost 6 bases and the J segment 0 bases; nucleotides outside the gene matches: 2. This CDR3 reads CASKGQASGNTIYF. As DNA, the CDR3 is TGCGCCAGCAAGGGACAGGCCTCTGGAAACACCATATATTTT.

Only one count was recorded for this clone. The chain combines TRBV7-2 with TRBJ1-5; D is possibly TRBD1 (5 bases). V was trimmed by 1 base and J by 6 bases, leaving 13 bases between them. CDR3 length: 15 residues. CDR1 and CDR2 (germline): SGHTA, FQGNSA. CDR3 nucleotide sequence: TGTGCCAGCAGCTTAGATTCGGCGGGGGGTCAGCCCCAGCATTTT. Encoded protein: CASSLDSAGGQPQHF.

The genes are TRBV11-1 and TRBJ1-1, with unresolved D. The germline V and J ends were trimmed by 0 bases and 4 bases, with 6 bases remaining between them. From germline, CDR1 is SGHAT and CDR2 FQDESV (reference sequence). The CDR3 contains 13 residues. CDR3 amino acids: CASSLAVGTEAFF. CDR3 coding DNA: TGTGCCAGCAGCTTAGCGGTGGGCACTGAAGCTTTCTTT.

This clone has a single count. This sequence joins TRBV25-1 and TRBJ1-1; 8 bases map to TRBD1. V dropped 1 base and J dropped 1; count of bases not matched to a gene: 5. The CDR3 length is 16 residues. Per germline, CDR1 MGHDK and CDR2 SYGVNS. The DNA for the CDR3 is TGTGCCAGCAGTGAATCTGGACAGGGAGGGAACACTGAAGCTTTCTTT. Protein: CASSESGQGGNTEAFF.

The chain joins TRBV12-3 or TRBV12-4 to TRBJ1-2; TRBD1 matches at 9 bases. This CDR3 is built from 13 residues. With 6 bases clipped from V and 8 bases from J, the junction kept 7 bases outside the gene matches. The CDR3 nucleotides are TGTGCCAGCAGGACAGGGGGGGCAGGCGGCTACACCTTC. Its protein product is CASRTGGAGGYTF.

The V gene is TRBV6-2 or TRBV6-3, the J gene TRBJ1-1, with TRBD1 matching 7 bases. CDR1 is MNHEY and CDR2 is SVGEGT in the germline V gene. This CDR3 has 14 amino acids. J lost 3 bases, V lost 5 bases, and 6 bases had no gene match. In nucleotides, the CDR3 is TGTGCCAGCAGTCGGACAGGACTACACACTGAAGCTTTCTTT. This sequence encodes CASSRTGLHTEAFF.

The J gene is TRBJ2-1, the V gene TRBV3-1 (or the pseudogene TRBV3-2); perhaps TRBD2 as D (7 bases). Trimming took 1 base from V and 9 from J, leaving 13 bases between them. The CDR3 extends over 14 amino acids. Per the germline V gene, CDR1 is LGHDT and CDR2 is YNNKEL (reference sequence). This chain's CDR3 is CASSQVVRGGEQFF. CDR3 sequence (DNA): TGTGCCAGCAGCCAAGTTGTGAGGGGGGGTGAGCAGTTCTTC.

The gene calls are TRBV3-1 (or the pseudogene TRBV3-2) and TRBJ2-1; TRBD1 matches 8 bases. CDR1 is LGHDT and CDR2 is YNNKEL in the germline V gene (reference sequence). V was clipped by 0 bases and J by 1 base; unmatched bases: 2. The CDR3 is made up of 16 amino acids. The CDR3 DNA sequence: TGTGCCAGCAGCCAAGATCACAGGGGGTCCTACAATGAGCAGTTCTTC. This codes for CASSQDHRGSYNEQFF.

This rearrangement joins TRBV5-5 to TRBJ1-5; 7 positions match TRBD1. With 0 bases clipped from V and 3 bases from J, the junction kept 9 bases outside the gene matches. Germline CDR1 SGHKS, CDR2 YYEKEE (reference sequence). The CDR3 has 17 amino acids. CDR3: CASSLATGRGSNQPQHF. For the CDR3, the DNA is TGTGCCAGCAGCTTGGCGACAGGGAGGGGATCCAATCAGCCCCAGCATTTT. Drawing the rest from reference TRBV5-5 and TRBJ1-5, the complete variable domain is DAGVTQSPTHLIKTRGQQVTLRCSPISGHKSVSWYQQVLGQGPQFIFQYYEKEERGRGNFPDRFSARQFPNYSSELNVNALLLGDSALYLCASSLATGRGSNQPQHFGDGTRLSIL.

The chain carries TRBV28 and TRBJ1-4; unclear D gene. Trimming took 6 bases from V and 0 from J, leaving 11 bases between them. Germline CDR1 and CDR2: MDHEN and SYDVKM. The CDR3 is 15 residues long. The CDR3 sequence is CASSLAGSTNEKLFF. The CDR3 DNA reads TGTGCCAGCAGCCTAGCCGGGTCAACTAATGAAAAACTGTTTTTT. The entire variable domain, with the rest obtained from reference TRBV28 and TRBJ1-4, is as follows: DVKVTQSSRYLVKRTGEKVFLECVQDMDHENMFWYRQDPGLGLRLIYFSYDVKMKEKGDIPEGYSVSREKKERFSLILESASTNQTSMYLCASSLAGSTNEKLFFGSGTQLSVL.

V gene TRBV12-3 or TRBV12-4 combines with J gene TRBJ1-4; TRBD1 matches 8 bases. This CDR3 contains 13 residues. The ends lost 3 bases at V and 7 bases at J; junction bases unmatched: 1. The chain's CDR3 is CASSLGQAEKLFF. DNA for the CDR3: TGTGCCAGCAGTTTGGGACAGGCTGAAAAACTGTTTTTT.

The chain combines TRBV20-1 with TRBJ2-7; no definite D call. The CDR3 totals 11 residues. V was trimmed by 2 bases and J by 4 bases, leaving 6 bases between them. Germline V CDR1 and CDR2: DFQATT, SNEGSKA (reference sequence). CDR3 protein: CSARLGYEQYF. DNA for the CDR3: TGCAGTGCTAGATTAGGGTACGAGCAGTACTTC.

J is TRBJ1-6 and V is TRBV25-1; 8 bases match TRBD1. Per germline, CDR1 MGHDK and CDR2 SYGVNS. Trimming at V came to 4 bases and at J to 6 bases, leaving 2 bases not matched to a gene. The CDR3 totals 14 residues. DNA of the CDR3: TGTGCCAGCAGTGTGACAGGGGTTAATTCACCCCTCCACTTT. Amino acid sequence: CASSVTGVNSPLHF. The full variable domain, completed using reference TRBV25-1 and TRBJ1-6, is EADIYQTPRYLVIGTGKKITLECSQTMGHDKMYWYQQDPGMELHLIHYSYGVNSTEKGDLSSESTVSRIRTEHFPLTLESARPSHTSQYLCASSVTGVNSPLHFGNGTRLTVT.

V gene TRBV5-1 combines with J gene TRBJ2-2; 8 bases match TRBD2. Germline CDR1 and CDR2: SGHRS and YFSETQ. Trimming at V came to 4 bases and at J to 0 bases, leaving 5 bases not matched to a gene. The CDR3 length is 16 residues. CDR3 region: CASSTGLATNTGELFF. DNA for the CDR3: TGCGCCAGCAGCACTGGACTAGCAACGAACACCGGGGAGCTGTTTTTT. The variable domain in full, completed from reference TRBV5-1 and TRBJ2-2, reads KAGVTQTPRYLIKTRGQQVTLSCSPISGHRSVSWYQQTPGQGLQFLFEYFSETQRNKGNFPGRFSGRQFSNSRSEMNVSTLELGDSALYLCASSTGLATNTGELFFGEGSRLTVL.